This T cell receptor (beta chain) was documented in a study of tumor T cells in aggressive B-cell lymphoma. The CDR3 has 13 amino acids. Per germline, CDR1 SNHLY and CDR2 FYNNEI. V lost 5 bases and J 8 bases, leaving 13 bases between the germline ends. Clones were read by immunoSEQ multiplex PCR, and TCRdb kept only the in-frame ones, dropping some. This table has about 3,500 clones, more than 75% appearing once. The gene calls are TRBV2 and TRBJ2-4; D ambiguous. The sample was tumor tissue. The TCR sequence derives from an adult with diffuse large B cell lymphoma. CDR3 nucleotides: TGTGCCAGCAGTCTGCCCCTTGAGGACATTCAGTACTTC. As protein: CASSLPLEDIQYF.